This T cell receptor (beta chain) was profiled in a study of T cells in Graves' hyperthyroidism and ophthalmopathy. Findings and caveats of the study: Clonotypes that were expanded in thyroid above 0.001 mostly appeared in blood too.

A word on this clonotype: Its specificity is not known.

Amplification of TCR beta CDR3 regions used RNA as the template. The HTBI set primed first-round TCR CDR3 RT-PCR. Each CDR3 protein is one row after TCRdb ran MiXCR on the multiplex PCR reads. The table has 600,000 to 900,000 distinct CDR3 sequences, 15% to 20% seen once. Stable hyperthyroidism: no ophthalmopathy progression over 18 months of follow-up. Fresh peripheral blood, about 10 ml of it, supplied the PBMCs. V was trimmed by 4 bases and J by 2 bases, leaving 17 bases between them. The CDR3 loop spans 16 amino acids. The germline CDR1 and CDR2 sequences are MGHRA and YSYEKL. This chain connects TRBV4-1 to TRBJ2-5, with D uncertain. Sequences were obtained from blood. This TCR derives from a man younger than 35 with Graves' hyperthyroidism. This CDR3 reads CASSPLGLTPQETQYF. The CDR3 coding sequence is TGCGCCAGCAGCCCCCTCGGGCTCACCCCTCAAGAGACCCAGTACTTC.